One and the same sample provided the 19 T cell receptor beta chains below, sequenced in a study of T cells after yellow fever vaccination. TCRdb re-analysed the 5' RACE reads in MiXCR, keeping a single row per CDR3 protein. The sample lists around 590,000 distinct CDR3 sequences; about 12% were seen once. Specimen: PBMCs, collected on the day of the yellow fever booster vaccination. The origin of the receptors is a man younger than 40 who received the YFV17D yellow fever vaccine.

In its sample, this clonotype was seen many times. An end of the junction differs from the germline gene, which may be a read error. The V and J genes are TRBV5-1 and TRBJ2-1; the D gene is possibly TRBD1 (5 bases). Germline CDR1 reads SGHRS; CDR2 reads YFSETQ. This CDR3 contains 13 residues. In nucleotides, the CDR3 is TGTGCCAGCAGGGCAAGCTCCTACAATGAGCAGTTCTTC. Protein product: CASRASSYNEQFF. Based on the CDR3 plus reference TRBV5-1 and TRBJ2-1, the full variable domain is KAGVTQTPRYLIKTRGQQVTLSCSPISGHRSVSWYQQTPGQGLQFLFEYFSETQRNKGNFPGRFSGRQFSNSRSEMNVSTLELGDSALYLCASRASSYNEQFFGPGTRLTVL.

This sequence joins TRBV30 and TRBJ1-5, with 10 bases fitting TRBD1. Looked up from germline, CDR1 is GTSNPN and CDR2 is SVGIG (reference sequence). The V and J ends lost 4 bases and 2 bases, in that order; junction bases with no gene match: 2. The length of the CDR3 is 14 residues. CDR3: CAWNGQGGNQPQHF. The CDR3 nucleotides are TGTGCCTGGAACGGACAGGGGGGCAATCAGCCCCAGCATTTT.

J is TRBJ2-3 and V is TRBV7-2; D unclear. Trimming removed 2 bases at V and 2 bases at J, with 11 bases between. The CDR3 covers 15 residues. Germline V gene data show CDR1 as SGHTA and CDR2 as FQGNSA. The DNA for the CDR3 is TGTGCCAGCAGCTTAATATTATCCGCCACAGATACGCAGTATTTT. Translation: CASSLILSATDTQYF.

This clonotype was seen a few times. The chain uses TRBV12-3 or TRBV12-4 and TRBJ2-5; 11 bases fit TRBD2. This CDR3 region has 13 residues. V dropped 7 bases and J dropped 7; count of bases not matched to a gene: 5. In DNA form, the CDR3 reads TGTGCCAGCATCCGAGGGACTAGCGGGACCCAGTACTTC. Its protein product is CASIRGTSGTQYF.

This clonotype was detected only a few times. The CDR3 region is CASSLVSMEGPAEQYF. In nucleotides, the CDR3 is TGTGCCAGCAGCTTAGTTTCAATGGAGGGCCCAGCCGAGCAGTACTTC. The rearrangement joins TRBV7-2 to TRBJ2-7; a weak D match, TRBD2 (6 bases). This CDR3 has 16 residues. CDR1 is SGHTA and CDR2 is FQGNSA in the germline V gene. V lost 1 base and J lost 6, with 19 bases in between.

This clonotype was observed a few times. This sequence joins TRBV2 and TRBJ2-7; D is ambiguous. Trimming left V 3 bases short and J 2 bases short, with 11 bases between. There are 14 residues in the CDR3. From germline, CDR1 is SNHLY and CDR2 FYNNEI. CDR3 sequence: CASSEVGPPYEQYF. The CDR3, as DNA: TGTGCCAGCAGTGAGGTCGGGCCACCCTACGAGCAGTACTTC.

The chain recombines TRBV2 with TRBJ2-1; D gene unclear. Germline V gives CDR1 SNHLY, CDR2 FYNNEI. The CDR3 spans 12 residues. The germline V and J ends were trimmed by 6 bases and 7 bases, with 10 bases remaining between them. CDR3 protein: CASRPTTNEQFF. CDR3 DNA: TGTGCCAGCAGACCCACGACAAATGAGCAGTTCTTC. Together with reference TRBV2 and TRBJ2-1, the CDR3 gives the full variable domain: EPEVTQTPSHQVTQMGQEVILRCVPISNHLYFYWYRQILGQKVEFLVSFYNNEISEKSEIFDDQFSVERPDGSNFTLKIRSTKLEDSAMYFCASRPTTNEQFFGPGTRLTVL.

The V gene is TRBV2, the J gene TRBJ2-5; D gene unclear. Germline V gene data show CDR1 as SNHLY and CDR2 as FYNNEI. Trimming stripped 6 bases from V and 4 bases from J, with 12 bases between. The CDR3 is made up of 13 amino acids. CDR3 DNA sequence: TGTGCCAGCAGGAACATGGCTGGAGAGACCCAGTACTTC. Its protein product is CASRNMAGETQYF.

The chain links TRBV28 to TRBJ2-1; 9 bases match TRBD1. V lost 5 bases and J lost 3; bases outside the gene matches: 8. The CDR3 totals 16 residues. Germline-derived CDR1 and CDR2 are MDHEN and SYDVKM. CDR3 amino acids: CASSPAGTGYYNEQFF. CDR3 coding DNA: TGTGCCAGCAGTCCCGCCGGGACAGGGTACTACAATGAGCAGTTCTTC.

The J gene is TRBJ1-1, the V gene TRBV29-1; no firm D call. V lost 2 bases and J lost 1, with 8 bases in between. The CDR3 loop spans 13 amino acids. CDR1 is SQVTM, CDR2 ANQGSEA, per germline. CDR3 sequence: CSVERSGNTEAFF. DNA for the CDR3: TGCAGCGTTGAAAGGTCGGGGAACACTGAAGCTTTCTTT.

For the CDR3, the DNA is TGTGCCTGGAGCCGACAGGGTTCTGGAAACACCATATATTTT. Amino acids: CAWSRQGSGNTIYF. The chain carries TRBV30 and TRBJ1-3; TRBD1 aligns across 7 bases. With 3 bases clipped from V and 1 base from J, the junction kept 3 bases outside the gene matches. Germline assignment: CDR1 GTSNPN and CDR2 SVGIG (reference sequence). There are 14 residues in the CDR3.

The genes are TRBV29-1 and TRBJ1-2; 7 nucleotides agree with TRBD1. V shed 6 bases and J 1 base; nucleotides not matched to a gene: 5. The germline gives CDR1 SQVTM, CDR2 ANQGSEA. This CDR3 is 13 amino acids long. The CDR3 DNA is TGCAGCGTGGGGACAGATTTTAACTATGGCTACACCTTC. Protein: CSVGTDFNYGYTF.

The V and J genes are TRBV4-3 and TRBJ2-5; possible D gene TRBD1, 6 bases. V was pared by 4 bases and J by 0 bases, with 12 bases between. Germline V CDR1 and CDR2: LGHNA, YSLEER. This CDR3 spans 15 amino acids. DNA of the CDR3: TGCGCCAGCAGCCCCACCAGGGGATACCAAGAGACCCAGTACTTC. This codes for CASSPTRGYQETQYF.

This clonotype occurred a few times. V and J are TRBV15 and TRBJ2-7, with D unresolved. The V and J ends lost 0 bases and 3 bases respectively, with 9 bases between them. Germline V gene data show CDR1 as LNHNV and CDR2 as YYDKDF (reference sequence). The CDR3 runs to 14 residues. CDR3 bases: TGTGCCACCAGCAGAGATGTGGATTACTACGAGCAGTACTTC. Protein product: CATSRDVDYYEQYF. Full variable domain (outside the CDR3, taken from reference TRBV15 and TRBJ2-7): DAMVIQNPRYQVTQFGKPVTLSCSQTLNHNVMYWYQQKSSQAPKLLFHYYDKDFNNEADTPDNFQSRRPNTSFCFLDIRSPGLGDTAMYLCATSRDVDYYEQYFGPGTRLTVT.

This sequence joins TRBV4-2 and TRBJ2-1; 7 bases line up with TRBD2. This CDR3 contains 16 residues. Germline V gene data show CDR1 as LGHNA and CDR2 as YNFKEQ. V gave up 1 base and J gave up 4 bases; unmatched junction bases: 7. The CDR3 region is CASSQGFLAVYNEQFF. The CDR3 DNA sequence: TGTGCCAGCAGCCAAGGTTTCCTAGCGGTTTACAATGAGCAGTTCTTC.

This clonotype was recorded a few times. The gene calls are TRBV20-1 and TRBJ1-3; D is unclear. Trimming took 5 bases from V and 2 from J, leaving 10 bases between them. Germline-derived CDR1 and CDR2 are DFQATT and SNEGSKA (reference sequence). CDR3 size: 13 residues. The CDR3: CSAPRGPGNTIYF. CDR3 bases: TGCAGTGCTCCGAGAGGGCCTGGAAACACCATATATTTT.

This clonotype was detected a few times. The V gene is TRBV12-3 or TRBV12-4, the J gene TRBJ2-1, with D uncertain. The CDR3 is 15 residues long. V lost 3 bases and J lost 9, with 18 bases in between. CDR3 sequence: CASSFQDRLLGEQFF. CDR3 sequence (DNA): TGTGCCAGCAGTTTCCAGGACCGCCTTCTGGGTGAGCAGTTCTTC.

J is TRBJ1-2 and V is TRBV20-1; D gene ambiguous. Germline CDR1 DFQATT, CDR2 SNEGSKA (reference sequence). V dropped 2 bases and J dropped 0 bases, with 7 bases sitting between them. The CDR3 consists of 13 residues. The CDR3 sequence: CSARRSTNYGYTF. In DNA form, the CDR3 reads TGCAGTGCTAGAAGGTCGACTAACTATGGCTACACCTTC.

The DNA for the CDR3 is TGTGCCAGCAGCTTAAGGCCCGCTGAAGCTTTCTTT. It specifies CASSLRPAEAFF. V usage is TRBV7-2 and J usage is TRBJ1-1; D unclear. Germline CDR1 and CDR2: SGHTA and FQGNSA. Trimming took 2 bases from V and 6 from J, leaving 7 bases between them. The CDR3 runs 12 residues.